This TCR beta chain originates from a study of blood T cell repertoires in COVID-19. TCRdb keeps only in-frame clones here, not all; method: immunoSEQ multiplex PCR. This table has 240,000 or so clones, around 90% appearing once. CDR3 length: 16 residues. Germline values: CDR1 MNHNY, CDR2 SVGAGI (reference sequence). V gave up 4 bases and J gave up 8 bases, with 20 bases separating them. The rearrangement uses TRBV6-6 and TRBJ1-4, with D perhaps TRBD1 (6 bases). Sequencing was done on a sample of peripheral blood. The clonotype comes from a man aged 55 to 69 who had recovered from COVID-19. Here the CDR3 DNA reads TGTGCCAGCAGTTCCTTACAGGGACGGACTAGGGAAAAACTGTTTTTT. Translated, it gives CASSSLQGRTREKLFF.